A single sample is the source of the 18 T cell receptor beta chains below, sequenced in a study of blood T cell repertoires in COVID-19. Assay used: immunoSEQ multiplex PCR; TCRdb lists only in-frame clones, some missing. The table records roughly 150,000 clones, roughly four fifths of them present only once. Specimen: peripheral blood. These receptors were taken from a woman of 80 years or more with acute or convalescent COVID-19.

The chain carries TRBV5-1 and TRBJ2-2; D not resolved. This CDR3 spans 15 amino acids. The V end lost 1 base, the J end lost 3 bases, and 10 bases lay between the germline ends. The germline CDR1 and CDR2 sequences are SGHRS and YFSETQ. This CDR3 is CASSLTVRDTGELFF. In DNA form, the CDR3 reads TGCGCCAGCAGCTTGACCGTCCGAGACACCGGGGAGCTGTTTTTT.

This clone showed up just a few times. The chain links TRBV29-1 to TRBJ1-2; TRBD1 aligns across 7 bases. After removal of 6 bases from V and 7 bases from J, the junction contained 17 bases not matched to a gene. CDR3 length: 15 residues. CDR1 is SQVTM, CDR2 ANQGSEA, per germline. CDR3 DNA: TGCAGCGTAAAGGACAGGCCCGCCTTGGTGGCTGGCTACACCTTC. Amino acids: CSVKDRPALVAGYTF.

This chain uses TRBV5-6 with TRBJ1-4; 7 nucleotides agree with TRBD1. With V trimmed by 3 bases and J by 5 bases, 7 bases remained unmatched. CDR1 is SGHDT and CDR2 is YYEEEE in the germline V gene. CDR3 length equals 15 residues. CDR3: CASSWTDRLNEKLFF. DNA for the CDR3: TGTGCCAGCAGCTGGACGGACAGGTTAAATGAAAAACTGTTTTTT.

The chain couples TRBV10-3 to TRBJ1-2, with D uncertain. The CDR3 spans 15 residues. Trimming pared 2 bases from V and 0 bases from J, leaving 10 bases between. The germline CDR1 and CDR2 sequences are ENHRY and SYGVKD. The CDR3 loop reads CAISETTAANYGYTF. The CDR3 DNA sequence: TGTGCCATCAGTGAGACCACAGCTGCTAACTATGGCTACACCTTC.

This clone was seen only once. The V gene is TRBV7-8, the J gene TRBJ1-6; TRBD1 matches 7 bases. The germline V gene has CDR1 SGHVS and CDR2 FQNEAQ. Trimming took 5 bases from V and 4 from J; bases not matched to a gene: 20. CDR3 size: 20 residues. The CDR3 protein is CASSPGQGRGNGGYNSPLHF. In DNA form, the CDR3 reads TGTGCCAGCAGCCCAGGGCAGGGCAGGGGGAATGGGGGTTATAATTCACCCCTCCACTTT.

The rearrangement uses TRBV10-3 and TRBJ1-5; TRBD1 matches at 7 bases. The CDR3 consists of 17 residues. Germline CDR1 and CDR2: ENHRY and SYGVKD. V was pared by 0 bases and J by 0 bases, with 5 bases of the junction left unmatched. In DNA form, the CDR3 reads TGTGCCATCAGTGAGTCGCTGGACAGGAATAGCAATCAGCCCCAGCATTTT. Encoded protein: CAISESLDRNSNQPQHF.

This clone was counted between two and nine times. The CDR3 sequence: CASSLGAASYNEQFF. In DNA form, the CDR3 reads TGTGCCAGCAGCTTAGGAGCGGCCTCCTACAATGAGCAGTTCTTC. The genes are TRBV7-9 and TRBJ2-1; possible D gene TRBD2, 5 bases. There are 15 residues in the CDR3. Between the trimmed V and J ends, which lost 1 base and 0 bases, there was a span of 7 bases. Germline V gene lookup returns CDR1 SEHNR and CDR2 FQNEAQ (reference sequence).

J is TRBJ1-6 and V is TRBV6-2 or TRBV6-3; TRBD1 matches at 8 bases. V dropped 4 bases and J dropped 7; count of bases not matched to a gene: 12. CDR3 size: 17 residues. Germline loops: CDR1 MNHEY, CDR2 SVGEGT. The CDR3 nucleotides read TGTGCCAGCAGTTCCTCAGGGGGCGGCTTCGGGAATTCACCCCTCCACTTT. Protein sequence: CASSSSGGGFGNSPLHF.

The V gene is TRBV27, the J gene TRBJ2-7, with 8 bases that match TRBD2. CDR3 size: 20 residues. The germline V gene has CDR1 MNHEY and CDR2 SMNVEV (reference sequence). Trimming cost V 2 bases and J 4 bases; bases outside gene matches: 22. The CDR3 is CASSLRRGGLAGGAGYEQYF. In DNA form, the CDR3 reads TGTGCCAGCAGTTTACGAAGAGGTGGGCTAGCGGGTGGCGCGGGATACGAGCAGTACTTC.

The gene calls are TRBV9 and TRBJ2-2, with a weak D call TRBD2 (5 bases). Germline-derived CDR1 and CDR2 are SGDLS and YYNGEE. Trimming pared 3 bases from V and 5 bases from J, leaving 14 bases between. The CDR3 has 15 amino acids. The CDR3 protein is CASSAGLGPTGELFF. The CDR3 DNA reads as TGTGCCAGCAGCGCTGGACTGGGCCCTACCGGGGAGCTGTTTTTT.

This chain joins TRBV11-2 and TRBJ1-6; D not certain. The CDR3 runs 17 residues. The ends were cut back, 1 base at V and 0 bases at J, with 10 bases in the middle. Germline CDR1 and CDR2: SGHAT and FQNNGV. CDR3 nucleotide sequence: TGTGCCAGCAGCTTAGGTGGCGGCGACTCCTATAATTCACCCCTCCACTTT. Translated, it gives CASSLGGGDSYNSPLHF. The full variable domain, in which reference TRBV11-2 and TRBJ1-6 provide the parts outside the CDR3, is EAGVAQSPRYKIIEKRQSVAFWCNPISGHATLYWYQQILGQGPKLLIQFQNNGVVDDSQLPKDRFSAERLKGVDSTLKIQPAKLEDSAVYLCASSLGGGDSYNSPLHFGNGTRLTVT.

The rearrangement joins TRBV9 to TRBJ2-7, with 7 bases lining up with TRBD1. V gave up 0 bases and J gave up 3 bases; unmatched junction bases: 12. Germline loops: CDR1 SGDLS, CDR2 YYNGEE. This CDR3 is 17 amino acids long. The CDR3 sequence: CASSVGGPGGQIYEQYF. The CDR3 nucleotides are TGTGCCAGCAGCGTAGGGGGTCCTGGGGGACAGATCTACGAGCAGTACTTC.

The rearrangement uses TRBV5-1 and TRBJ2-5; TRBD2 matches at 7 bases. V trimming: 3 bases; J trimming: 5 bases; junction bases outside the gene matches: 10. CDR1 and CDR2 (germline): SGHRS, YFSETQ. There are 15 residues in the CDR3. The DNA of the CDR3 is TGCGCCAGCAGCTCCGGATATAGCGGGTGGGAGACCCAGTACTTC. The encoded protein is CASSSGYSGWETQYF.

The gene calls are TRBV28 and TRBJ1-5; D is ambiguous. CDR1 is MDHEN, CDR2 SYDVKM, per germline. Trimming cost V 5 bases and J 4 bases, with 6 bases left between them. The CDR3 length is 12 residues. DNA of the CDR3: TGTGCCAGCAGTGGAGGGAATCAGCCCCAGCATTTT. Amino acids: CASSGGNQPQHF.

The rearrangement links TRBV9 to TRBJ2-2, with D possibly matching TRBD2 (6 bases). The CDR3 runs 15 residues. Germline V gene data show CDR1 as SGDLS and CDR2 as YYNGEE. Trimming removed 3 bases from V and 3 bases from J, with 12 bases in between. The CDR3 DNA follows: TGTGCCAGCAGCGGGACTACTACCTACACCGGGGAGCTGTTTTTT. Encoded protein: CASSGTTTYTGELFF.

DNA for the CDR3: TGCGCCAGCAGCCAAGACGGGGGGAGGTATCAGCCCCAGCATTTT. It yields the protein CASSQDGGRYQPQHF. The chain combines TRBV4-3 with TRBJ1-5, with a tentative D call TRBD1 (5 bases). CDR1 and CDR2 (germline): LGHNA, YSLEER. CDR3 length: 15 residues. The V end lost 0 bases, the J end lost 5 bases, and 11 bases lay between the germline ends.

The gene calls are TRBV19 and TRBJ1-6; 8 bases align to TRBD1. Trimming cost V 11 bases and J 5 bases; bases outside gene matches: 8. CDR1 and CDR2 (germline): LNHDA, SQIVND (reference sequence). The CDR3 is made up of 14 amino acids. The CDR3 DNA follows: TGTGCCGCCGGGACAGGAGGAAATAATTCACCCCTCCACTTT. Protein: CAAGTGGNNSPLHF.

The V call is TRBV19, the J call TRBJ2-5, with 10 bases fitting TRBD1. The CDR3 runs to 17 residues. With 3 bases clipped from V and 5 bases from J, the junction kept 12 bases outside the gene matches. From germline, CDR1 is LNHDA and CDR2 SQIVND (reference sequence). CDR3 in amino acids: CASSMVLSRTGGETQYF. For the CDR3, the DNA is TGTGCCAGTAGTATGGTCCTCTCCCGGACAGGGGGGGAGACCCAGTACTTC.